This T cell receptor beta chain was documented in a study of blood T cell repertoires in COVID-19. Whole-study context: Acute and convalescent COVID-19 specimens originated in the United States, Italy and Spain. Sample material is recorded as cDNA or gDNA derived from T cells, B-cell-depleted T cells, or PBMCs.

The junction had 3 bases not matched to a gene; V was cut back by 0 bases and J by 6 bases. The CDR3 has 15 amino acids. Germline CDR1 reads MNHNY; CDR2 reads SVGAGI (reference sequence). TCRdb keeps only in-frame clones here, not all; method: immunoSEQ multiplex PCR. Seen here are some 260,000 clones, around 89% observed once, and the top ten hold roughly 6.7%. The source is a woman in her twenties or thirties with COVID-19, enrolled during active disease. The sequencing sample was made of peripheral blood. The J gene is TRBJ1-5, the V gene TRBV6-6; TRBD1 matches 9 bases. The CDR3 sequence: CASSYSDRGGQPQHF. CDR3 bases: TGTGCCAGCAGTTACTCGGACAGGGGAGGTCAGCCCCAGCATTTT.